This T cell receptor (beta chain) was retrieved from a study of cytomegalovirus exposure and HLA in healthy donors. Study conclusions and caveats: Another analysis was done later, and it associated roughly 15,000 TCR beta sequences with HLA alleles at 0.05 false discovery rate.

Remarks on this clone: The antigen is undetermined.

The germline CDR1 and CDR2 sequences are LNHNV and YYDKDF (reference sequence). This CDR3 is built from 16 residues. Unmatched junction bases numbered 9, after V lost 0 bases and J lost 8 bases. The PCR contained 60 Vbeta and 13 Jbeta primers. In the source study's methods: Later analysis identified approximately 80 million unique TCR beta chains, 9 million to 13 million shared. Method: immunoSEQ multiplex PCR; TCRdb's copy keeps in-frame clones and lacks some. V and J calls and clone size follow that table, whereas D and trimming were derived from the DNA. The sample lists over 100,000 clones, 80% seen once, with around 5% in the top ten.

The chain joins TRBV15 to TRBJ1-4; the match to TRBD1 covers 7 bases. The sample consisted of PBMCs. The clonotype originates from a man in his thirties or forties in good health and CMV-seronegative. The CDR3 reads CATSRDQHRGGEKLFF. The CDR3 DNA sequence: TGTGCCACCAGCAGAGATCAGCACAGGGGTGGCGAAAAACTGTTTTTT.